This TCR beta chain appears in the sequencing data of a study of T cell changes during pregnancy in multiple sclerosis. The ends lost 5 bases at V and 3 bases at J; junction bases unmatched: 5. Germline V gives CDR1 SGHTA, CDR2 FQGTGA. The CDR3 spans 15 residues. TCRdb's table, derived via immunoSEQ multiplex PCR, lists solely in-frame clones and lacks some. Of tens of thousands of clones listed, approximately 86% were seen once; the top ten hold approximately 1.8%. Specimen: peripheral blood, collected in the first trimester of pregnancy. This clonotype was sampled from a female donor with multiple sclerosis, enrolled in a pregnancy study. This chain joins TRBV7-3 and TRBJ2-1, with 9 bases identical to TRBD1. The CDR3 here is CASSPRQGDYNEQFF. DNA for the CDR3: TGTGCCAGCAGCCCCCGACAGGGGGACTACAATGAGCAGTTCTTC.